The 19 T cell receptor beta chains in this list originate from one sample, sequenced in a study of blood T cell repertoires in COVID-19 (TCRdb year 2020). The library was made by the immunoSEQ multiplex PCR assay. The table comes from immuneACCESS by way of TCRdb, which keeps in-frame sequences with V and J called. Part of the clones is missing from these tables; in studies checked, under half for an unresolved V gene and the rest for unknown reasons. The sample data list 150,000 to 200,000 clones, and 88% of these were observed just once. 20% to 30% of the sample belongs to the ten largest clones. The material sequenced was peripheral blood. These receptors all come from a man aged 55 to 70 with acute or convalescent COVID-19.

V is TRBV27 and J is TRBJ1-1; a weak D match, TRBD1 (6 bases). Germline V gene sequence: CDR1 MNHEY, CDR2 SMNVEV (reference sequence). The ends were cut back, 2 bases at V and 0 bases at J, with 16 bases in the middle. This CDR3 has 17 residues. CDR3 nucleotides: TGTGCCAGCAGTTTAGGGTACCAGAAGGGGGTGAACACTGAAGCTTTCTTT. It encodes CASSLGYQKGVNTEAFF.

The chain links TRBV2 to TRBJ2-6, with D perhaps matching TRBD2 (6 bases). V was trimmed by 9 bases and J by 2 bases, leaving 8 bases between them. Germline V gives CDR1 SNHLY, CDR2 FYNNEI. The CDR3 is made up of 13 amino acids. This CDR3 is CASWGAGANVLTF. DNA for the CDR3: TGTGCCAGTTGGGGGGCTGGGGCCAACGTCCTGACTTTC.

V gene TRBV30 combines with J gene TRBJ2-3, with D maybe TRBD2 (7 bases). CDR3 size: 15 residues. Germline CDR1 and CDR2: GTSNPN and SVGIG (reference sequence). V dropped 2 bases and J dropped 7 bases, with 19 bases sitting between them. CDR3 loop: CAWSPRWGGAHTQYF. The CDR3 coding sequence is TGTGCCTGGAGTCCCCGCTGGGGGGGGGCCCATACGCAGTATTTT.

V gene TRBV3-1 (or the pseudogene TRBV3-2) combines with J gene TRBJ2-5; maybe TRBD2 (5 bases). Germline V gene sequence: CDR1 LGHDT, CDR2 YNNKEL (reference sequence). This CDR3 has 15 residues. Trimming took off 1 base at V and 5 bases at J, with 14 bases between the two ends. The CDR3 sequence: CASSQGASPQETQYF. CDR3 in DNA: TGTGCCAGCAGCCAAGGCGCTAGCCCCCAGGAGACCCAGTACTTC.

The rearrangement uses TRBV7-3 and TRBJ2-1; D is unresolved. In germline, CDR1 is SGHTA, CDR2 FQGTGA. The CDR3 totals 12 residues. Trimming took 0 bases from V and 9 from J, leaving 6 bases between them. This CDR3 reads CASSLTGSEQFF. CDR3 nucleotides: TGTGCCAGCAGCTTAACGGGCAGTGAGCAGTTCTTC. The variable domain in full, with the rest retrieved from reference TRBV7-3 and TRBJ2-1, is GAGVSQTPSNKVTEKGKYVELRCDPISGHTALYWYRQSLGQGPEFLIYFQGTGAADDSGLPNDRFFAVRPEGSVSTLKIQRTERGDSAVYLCASSLTGSEQFFGPGTRLTVL.

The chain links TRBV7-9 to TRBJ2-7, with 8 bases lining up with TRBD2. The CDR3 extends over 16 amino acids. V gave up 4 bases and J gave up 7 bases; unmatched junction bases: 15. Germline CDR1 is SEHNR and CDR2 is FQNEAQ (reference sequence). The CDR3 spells CASSSRRGSGKGEQYF. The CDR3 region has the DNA TGTGCCAGCAGCTCCCGCCGGGGTAGCGGGAAGGGGGAGCAGTACTTC.

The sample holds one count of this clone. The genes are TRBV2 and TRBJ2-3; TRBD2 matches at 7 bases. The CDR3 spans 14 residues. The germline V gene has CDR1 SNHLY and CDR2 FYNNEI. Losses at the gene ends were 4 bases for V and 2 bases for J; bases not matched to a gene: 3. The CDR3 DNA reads TGTGCCAGCAGTGGGGAGGGTACCACAGATACGCAGTATTTT. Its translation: CASSGEGTTDTQYF.

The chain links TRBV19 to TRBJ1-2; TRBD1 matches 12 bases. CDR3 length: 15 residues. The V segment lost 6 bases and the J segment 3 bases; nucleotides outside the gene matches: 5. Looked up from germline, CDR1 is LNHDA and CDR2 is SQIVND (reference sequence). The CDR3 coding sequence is TGTGCCAGTAGGGGGACAGGGGGCTGGCACTATGGCTACACCTTC. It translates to CASRGTGGWHYGYTF. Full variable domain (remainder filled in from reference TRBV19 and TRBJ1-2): DGGITQSPKYLFRKEGQNVTLSCEQNLNHDAMYWYRQDPGQGLRLIYYSQIVNDFQKGDIAEGYSVSREKKESFPLTVTSAQKNPTAFYLCASRGTGGWHYGYTFGSGTRLTVV.

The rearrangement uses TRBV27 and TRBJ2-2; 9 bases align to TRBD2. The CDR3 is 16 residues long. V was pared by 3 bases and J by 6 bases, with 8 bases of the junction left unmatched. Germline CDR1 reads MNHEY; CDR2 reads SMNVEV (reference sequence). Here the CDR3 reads CASSFWREGSSGELFF. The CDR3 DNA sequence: TGTGCCAGCAGTTTTTGGCGGGAGGGGTCGTCCGGGGAGCTGTTTTTT.

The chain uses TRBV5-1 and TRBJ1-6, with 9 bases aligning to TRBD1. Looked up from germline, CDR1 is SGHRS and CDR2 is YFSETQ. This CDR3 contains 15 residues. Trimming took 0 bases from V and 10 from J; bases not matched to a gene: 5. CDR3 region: CASSLDGTGSSPLHF. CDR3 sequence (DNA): TGCGCCAGCAGCTTGGATGGGACAGGGAGCTCACCCCTCCACTTT.

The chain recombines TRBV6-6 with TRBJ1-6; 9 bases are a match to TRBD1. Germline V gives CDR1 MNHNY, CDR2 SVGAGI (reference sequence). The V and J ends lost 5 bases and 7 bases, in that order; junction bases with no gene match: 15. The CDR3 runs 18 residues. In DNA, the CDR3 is TGTGCCAGCAGTCCCCGGACAGGGGACGGGGGAAAGAATTCACCCCTCCACTTT. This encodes CASSPRTGDGGKNSPLHF.

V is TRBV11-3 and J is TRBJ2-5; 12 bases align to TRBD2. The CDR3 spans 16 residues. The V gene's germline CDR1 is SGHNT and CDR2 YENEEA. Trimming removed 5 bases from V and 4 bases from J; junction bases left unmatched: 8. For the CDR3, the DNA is TGTGCCAGCAGCCCCTCCGGACTAGCGGGGACAGAGACCCAGTACTTC. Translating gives CASSPSGLAGTETQYF.

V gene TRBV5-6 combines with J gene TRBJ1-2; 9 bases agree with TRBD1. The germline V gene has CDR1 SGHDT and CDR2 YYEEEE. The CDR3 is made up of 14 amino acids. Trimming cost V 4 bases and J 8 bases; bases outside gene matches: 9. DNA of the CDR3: TGTGCCAGCAGCGTGGGACAGGGAGTCAACGGCTACACCTTC. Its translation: CASSVGQGVNGYTF. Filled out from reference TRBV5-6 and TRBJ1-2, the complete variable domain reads DAGVTQSPTHLIKTRGQQVTLRCSPKSGHDTVSWYQQALGQGPQFIFQYYEEEERQRGNFPDRFSGHQFPNYSSELNVNALLLGDSALYLCASSVGQGVNGYTFGSGTRLTVV.

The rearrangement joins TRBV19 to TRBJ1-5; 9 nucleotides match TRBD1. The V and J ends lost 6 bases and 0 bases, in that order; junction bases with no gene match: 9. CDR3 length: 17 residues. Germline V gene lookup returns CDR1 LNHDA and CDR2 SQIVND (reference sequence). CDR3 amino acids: CASRLTGGTYSNQPQHF. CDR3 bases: TGTGCCAGTAGGTTAACAGGGGGCACTTATAGCAATCAGCCCCAGCATTTT.

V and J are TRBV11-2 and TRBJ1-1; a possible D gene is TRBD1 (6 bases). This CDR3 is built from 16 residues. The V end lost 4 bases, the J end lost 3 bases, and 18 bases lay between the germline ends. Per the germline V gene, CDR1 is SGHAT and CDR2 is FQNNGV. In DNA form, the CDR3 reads TGTGCCAGCAGCTACCCTAGACAGGCCCTCTACACTGAAGCTTTCTTT. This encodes CASSYPRQALYTEAFF.

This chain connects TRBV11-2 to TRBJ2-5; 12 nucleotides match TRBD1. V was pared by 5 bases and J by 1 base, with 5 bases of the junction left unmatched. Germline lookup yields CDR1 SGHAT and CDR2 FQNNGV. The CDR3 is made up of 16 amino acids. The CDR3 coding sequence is TGTGCCAGCAGCACCGGGACAGGGGGCTCCCAAGAGACCCAGTACTTC. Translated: CASSTGTGGSQETQYF.

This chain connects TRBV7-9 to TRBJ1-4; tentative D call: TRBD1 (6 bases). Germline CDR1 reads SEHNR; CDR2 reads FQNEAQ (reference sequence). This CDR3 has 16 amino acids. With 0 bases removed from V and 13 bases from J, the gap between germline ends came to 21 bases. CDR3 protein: CASSLAGSGGKNILFF. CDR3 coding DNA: TGTGCCAGCAGCTTAGCGGGTTCGGGGGGCAAGAATATACTGTTTTTT. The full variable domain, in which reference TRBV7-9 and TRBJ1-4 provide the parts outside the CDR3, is DTGVSQNPRHKITKRGQNVTFRCDPISEHNRLYWYRQTLGQGPEFLTYFQNEAQLEKSRLLSDRFSAERPKGSFSTLEIQRTEQGDSAMYLCASSLAGSGGKNILFFGSGTQLSVL.

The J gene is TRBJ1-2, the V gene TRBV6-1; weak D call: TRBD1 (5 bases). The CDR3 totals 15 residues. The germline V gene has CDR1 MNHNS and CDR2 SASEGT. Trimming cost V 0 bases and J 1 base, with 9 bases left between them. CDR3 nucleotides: TGTGCCAGCAGTGAAGCGCGGCAGGGTAACTATGGCTACACCTTC. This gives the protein CASSEARQGNYGYTF.

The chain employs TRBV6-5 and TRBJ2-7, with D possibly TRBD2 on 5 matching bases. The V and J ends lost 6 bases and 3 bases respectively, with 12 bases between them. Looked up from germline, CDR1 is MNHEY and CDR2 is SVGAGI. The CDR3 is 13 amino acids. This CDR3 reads CASSGESGYEQYF. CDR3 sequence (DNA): TGTGCCAGCAGCGGGGAGTCTGGCTACGAGCAGTACTTC.